The 2 T cell receptor beta chains below come from one sample, sequenced in a study of identical twins. MiXCR was run by TCRdb on the 5' RACE reads, yielding one entry per CDR3 protein. Of about 660,000 distinct CDR3 sequences in the sample, 8.5% to 9% are singletons; the top ten hold around 0.98%. This sample also belongs to another study, concerning yellow fever vaccine responses in identical twins.

The sequencing input was PBMCs. The receptors derive from a woman aged 18-35 years in good health.

This clonotype was seen many times. The chain carries TRBV28 and TRBJ2-7, with TRBD1 as a possible D gene (5 bases). The CDR3 consists of 15 residues. Germline assignment: CDR1 MDHEN and CDR2 SYDVKM. Trimming pared 3 bases from V and 2 bases from J, leaving 14 bases between. The CDR3 protein is CASSFRVAATYEQYF. The DNA of the CDR3 is TGTGCCAGCAGTTTCAGGGTCGCGGCCACCTACGAGCAGTACTTC.

The V call is TRBV28, the J call TRBJ2-6; D gene ambiguous. V lost 7 bases, J lost 2 bases, and 6 bases lay in between. Germline lookup yields CDR1 MDHEN and CDR2 SYDVKM. The CDR3 has 13 residues. CDR3 amino acids: CASTPTGANVLTF. In DNA form, the CDR3 reads TGTGCCAGCACCCCTACTGGGGCCAACGTCCTGACTTTC.